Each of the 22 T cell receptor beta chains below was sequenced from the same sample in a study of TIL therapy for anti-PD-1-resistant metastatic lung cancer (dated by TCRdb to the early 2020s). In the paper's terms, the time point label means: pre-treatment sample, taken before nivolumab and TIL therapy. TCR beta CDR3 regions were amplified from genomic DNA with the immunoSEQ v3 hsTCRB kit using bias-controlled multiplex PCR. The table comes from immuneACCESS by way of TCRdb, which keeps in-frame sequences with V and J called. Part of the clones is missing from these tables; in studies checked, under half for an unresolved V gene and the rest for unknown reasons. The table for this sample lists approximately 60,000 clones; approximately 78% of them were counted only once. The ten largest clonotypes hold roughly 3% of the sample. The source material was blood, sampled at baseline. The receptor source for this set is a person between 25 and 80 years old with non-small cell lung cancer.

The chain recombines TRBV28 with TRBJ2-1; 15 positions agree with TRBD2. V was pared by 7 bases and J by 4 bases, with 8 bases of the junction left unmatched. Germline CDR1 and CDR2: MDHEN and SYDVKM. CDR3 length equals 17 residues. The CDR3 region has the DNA TGTGCCAGCAAAGGGACTAGCGGGGGGCCCGAATACAATGAGCAGTTCTTC. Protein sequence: CASKGTSGGPEYNEQFF.

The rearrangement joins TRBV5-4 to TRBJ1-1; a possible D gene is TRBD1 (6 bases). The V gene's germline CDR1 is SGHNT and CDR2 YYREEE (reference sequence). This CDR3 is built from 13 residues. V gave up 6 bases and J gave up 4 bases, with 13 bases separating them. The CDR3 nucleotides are TGTGCCAGCAAACAGGACAGCTTCACTGAAGCTTTCTTT. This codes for CASKQDSFTEAFF.

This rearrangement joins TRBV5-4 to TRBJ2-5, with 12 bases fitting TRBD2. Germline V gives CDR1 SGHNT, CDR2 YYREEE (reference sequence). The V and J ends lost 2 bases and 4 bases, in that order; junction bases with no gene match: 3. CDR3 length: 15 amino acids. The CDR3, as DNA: TGTGCCAGCAGCTTCAAACTAGCGGGGGGAGAGACCCAGTACTTC. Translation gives CASSFKLAGGETQYF.

The CDR3 here is CASSYWDRAQPQHF. The DNA for the CDR3 is TGTGCCAGCAGTTATTGGGACAGGGCGCAGCCCCAGCATTTT. This chain connects TRBV6-6 to TRBJ1-5, with TRBD1 matching 9 bases. The junction had 4 bases not matched to a gene; V was cut back by 3 bases and J by 7 bases. Germline V gives CDR1 MNHNY, CDR2 SVGAGI (reference sequence). The CDR3 has 14 residues.

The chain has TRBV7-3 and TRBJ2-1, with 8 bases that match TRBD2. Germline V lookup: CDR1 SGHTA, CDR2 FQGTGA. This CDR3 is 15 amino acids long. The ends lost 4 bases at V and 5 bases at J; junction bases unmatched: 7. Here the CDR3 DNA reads TGTGCCAGCAGCTATAGCGGGGATAGGGACAATGAGCAGTTCTTC. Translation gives CASSYSGDRDNEQFF.

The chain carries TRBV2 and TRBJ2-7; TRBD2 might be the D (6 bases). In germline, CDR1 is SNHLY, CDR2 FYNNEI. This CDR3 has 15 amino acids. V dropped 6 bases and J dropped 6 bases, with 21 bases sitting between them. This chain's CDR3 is CASRTRSGGESEQYF. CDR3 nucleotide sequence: TGTGCCAGCAGGACCCGGTCCGGGGGAGAGAGCGAGCAGTACTTC. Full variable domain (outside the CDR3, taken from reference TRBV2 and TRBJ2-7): EPEVTQTPSHQVTQMGQEVILRCVPISNHLYFYWYRQILGQKVEFLVSFYNNEISEKSEIFDDQFSVERPDGSNFTLKIRSTKLEDSAMYFCASRTRSGGESEQYFGPGTRLTVT.

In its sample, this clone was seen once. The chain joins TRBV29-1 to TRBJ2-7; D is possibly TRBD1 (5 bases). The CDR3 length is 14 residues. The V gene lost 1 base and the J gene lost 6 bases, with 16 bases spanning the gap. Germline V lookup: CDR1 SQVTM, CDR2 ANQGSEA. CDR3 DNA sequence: TGCAGCGTTGAAGTTTCAGGGCAGGGCGGCGAGCAGTACTTC. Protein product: CSVEVSGQGGEQYF.

The CDR3, as DNA: TGTGCCAGCAGCCGTCAAGATCAGCCCCAGCATTTT. Protein: CASSRQDQPQHF. The chain recombines TRBV14 with TRBJ1-5; D uncertain. Germline loops: CDR1 SGHDN, CDR2 FVKESK. The CDR3 is 12 amino acids. Trimming removed 4 bases at V and 5 bases at J, with 6 bases between.

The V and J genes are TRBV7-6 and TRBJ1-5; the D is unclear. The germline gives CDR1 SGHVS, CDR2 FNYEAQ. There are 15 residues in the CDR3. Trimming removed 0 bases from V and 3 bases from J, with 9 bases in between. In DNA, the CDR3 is TGTGCCAGCAGCTTAGCGTCTGGTCTCAATCAGCCCCAGCATTTT. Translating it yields CASSLASGLNQPQHF.

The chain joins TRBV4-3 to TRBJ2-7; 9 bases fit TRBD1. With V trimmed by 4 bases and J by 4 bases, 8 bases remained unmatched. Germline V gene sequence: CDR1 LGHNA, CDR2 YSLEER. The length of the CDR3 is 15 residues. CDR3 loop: CASSRGQGMWYEQYF. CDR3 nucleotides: TGCGCCAGCAGCCGAGGACAGGGGATGTGGTACGAGCAGTACTTC.

CDR3 residues: CASSGPSDTQYF. The CDR3 region has the DNA TGTGCCAGCAGCGGCCCTTCAGATACGCAGTATTTT. The chain has TRBV7-3 and TRBJ2-3; D unresolved. The CDR3 is made up of 12 amino acids. Germline CDR1 and CDR2: SGHTA and FQGTGA. Trimming left V 5 bases short and J 4 bases short, with 7 bases between.

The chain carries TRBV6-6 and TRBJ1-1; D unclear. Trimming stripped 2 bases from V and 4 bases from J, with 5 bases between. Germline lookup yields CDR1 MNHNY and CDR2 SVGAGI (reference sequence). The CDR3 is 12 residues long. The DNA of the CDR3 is TGTGCCAGCAGTTACGGTAGCACTGAAGCTTTCTTT. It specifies CASSYGSTEAFF.

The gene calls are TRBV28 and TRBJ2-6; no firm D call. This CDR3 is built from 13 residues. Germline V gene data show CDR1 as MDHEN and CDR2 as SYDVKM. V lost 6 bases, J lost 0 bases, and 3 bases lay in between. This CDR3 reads CASRSSGANVLTF. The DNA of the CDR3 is TGTGCCAGCAGGAGCTCTGGGGCCAACGTCCTGACTTTC.

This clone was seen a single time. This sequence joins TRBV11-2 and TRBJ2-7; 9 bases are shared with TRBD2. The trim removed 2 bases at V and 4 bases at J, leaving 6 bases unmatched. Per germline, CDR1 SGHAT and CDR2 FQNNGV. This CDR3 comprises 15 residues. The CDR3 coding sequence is TGTGCCAGCAGCTTATCGACTAGCGGAATATACGAGCAGTACTTC. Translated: CASSLSTSGIYEQYF.

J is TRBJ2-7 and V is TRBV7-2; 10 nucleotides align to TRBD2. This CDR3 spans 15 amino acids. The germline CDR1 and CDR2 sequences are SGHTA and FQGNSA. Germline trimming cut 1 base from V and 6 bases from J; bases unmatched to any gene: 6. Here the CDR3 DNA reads TGTGCCAGCAGCTTAGTTTCTAGCGGGGGCTCCGAGCAGTACTTC. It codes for CASSLVSSGGSEQYF.

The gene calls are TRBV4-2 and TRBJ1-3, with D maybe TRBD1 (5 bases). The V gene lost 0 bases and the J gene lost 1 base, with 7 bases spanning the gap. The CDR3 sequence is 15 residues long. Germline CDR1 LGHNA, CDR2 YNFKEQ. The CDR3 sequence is CASSQEQGSGNTIYF. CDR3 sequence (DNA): TGTGCCAGCAGCCAAGAGCAGGGATCTGGAAACACCATATATTTT.

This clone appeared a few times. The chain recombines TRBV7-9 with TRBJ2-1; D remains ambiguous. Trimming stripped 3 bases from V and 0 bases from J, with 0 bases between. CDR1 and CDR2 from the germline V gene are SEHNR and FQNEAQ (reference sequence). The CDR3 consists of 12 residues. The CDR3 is CASSFSYNEQFF. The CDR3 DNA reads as TGTGCCAGCAGCTTCTCCTACAATGAGCAGTTCTTC.

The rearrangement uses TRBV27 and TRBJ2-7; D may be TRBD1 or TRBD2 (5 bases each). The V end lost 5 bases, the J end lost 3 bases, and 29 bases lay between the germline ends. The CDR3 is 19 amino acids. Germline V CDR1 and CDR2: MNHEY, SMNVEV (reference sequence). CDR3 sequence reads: CASSPRALSGRAYFYEQYF. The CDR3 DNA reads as TGTGCCAGCAGTCCCCGGGCCCTATCAGGGCGGGCGTATTTCTACGAGCAGTACTTC.

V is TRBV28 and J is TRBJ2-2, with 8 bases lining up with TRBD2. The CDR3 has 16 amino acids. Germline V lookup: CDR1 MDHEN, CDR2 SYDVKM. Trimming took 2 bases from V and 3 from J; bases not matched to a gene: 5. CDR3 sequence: CASSLRAGGYTGELFF. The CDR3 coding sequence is TGTGCCAGCAGTTTACGGGCGGGGGGATACACCGGGGAGCTGTTTTTT.

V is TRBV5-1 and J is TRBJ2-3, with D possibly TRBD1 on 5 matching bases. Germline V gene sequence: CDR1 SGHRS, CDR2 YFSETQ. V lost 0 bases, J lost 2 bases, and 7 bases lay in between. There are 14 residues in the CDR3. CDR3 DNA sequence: TGCGCCAGCAGCTTGGGACAGTACACAGATACGCAGTATTTT. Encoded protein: CASSLGQYTDTQYF.

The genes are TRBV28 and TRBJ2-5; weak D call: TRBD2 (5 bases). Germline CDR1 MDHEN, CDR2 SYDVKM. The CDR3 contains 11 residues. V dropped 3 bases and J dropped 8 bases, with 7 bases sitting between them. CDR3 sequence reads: CASSFEGTQYF. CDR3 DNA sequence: TGTGCCAGCAGTTTTGAGGGAACCCAGTACTTC.

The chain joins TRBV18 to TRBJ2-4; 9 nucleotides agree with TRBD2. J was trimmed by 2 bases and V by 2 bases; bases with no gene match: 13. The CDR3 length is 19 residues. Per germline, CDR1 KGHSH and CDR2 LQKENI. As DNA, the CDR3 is TGTGCCAGCTCACCAGGGGCGGGAGGGCGGAGGGGGACCAAAAACATTCAGTACTTC. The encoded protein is CASSPGAGGRRGTKNIQYF. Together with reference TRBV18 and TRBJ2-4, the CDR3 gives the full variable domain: NAGVMQNPRHLVRRRGQEARLRCSPMKGHSHVYWYRQLPEEGLKFMVYLQKENIIDESGMPKERFSAEFPKEGPSILRIQQVVRGDSAAYFCASSPGAGGRRGTKNIQYFGAGTRLSVL.